The rows below give T cell receptor beta chains drawn from one sample of a study of blood T cell repertoires in COVID-19. Measured with immunoSEQ multiplex PCR; TCRdb has only the in-frame clones, and not every one. The repertoire consists of some 150,000 clones, with about 80% occurring once and the leading ten covering 0.45% to 0.6%. The sample was peripheral blood. The origin of the receptors is a man in his sixties with acute or convalescent COVID-19. Each CDR3 is given with its conserved first and last residue. Fields, in order: V gene, clone size, D gene, J gene, CDR3 protein, CDR3 DNA. A D gene is named only where the DNA matches it firmly. For some rows the clone size is stated as once, few or many, or as a class when expanded; others skip it.

TRBV14	-	-	TRBJ2-1	CASNRGRGDEQFF	TGTGCCAGCAATAGAGGGAGAGGCGATGAGCAGTTCTTC
TRBV7-9	-	-	TRBJ2-7	CASSPQTPTQYF	TGTGCCAGCAGCCCTCAGACACCAACGCAGTACTTC
TRBV6-5	-	TRBD2	TRBJ2-2	CASRPGEGWSGELFF	TGTGCCAGCAGACCCGGGGAGGGTTGGTCCGGGGAGCTGTTTTTT
TRBV5-1	-	TRBD1	TRBJ2-5	CASSFGQGEETQYF	TGCGCCAGCAGCTTCGGACAGGGGGAAGAGACCCAGTACTTC
TRBV15	-	-	TRBJ1-2	CATSRVQILYELDGYTF	TGTGCCACCAGCAGAGTGCAAATCCTTTATGAGCTGGATGGCTACACCTTC
TRBV24-1	-	TRBD1	TRBJ1-5	CATSDGDRDQPQHF	TGTGCCACCAGTGATGGGGACAGAGATCAGCCCCAGCATTTT
TRBV20-1	-	-	TRBJ1-5	CSANGQPQHF	TGCAGTGCTAATGGCCAGCCCCAGCATTTT
TRBV5-6	-	TRBD2	TRBJ2-7	CASSLAGKRGVLYEQYF	TGTGCCAGCAGCTTAGCGGGAAAGCGGGGGGTTCTCTACGAGCAGTACTTC
TRBV3-1/TRBV3-2	few	TRBD1	TRBJ2-5	CASSPTGQETQYF	TGTGCCAGCAGCCCGACAGGGCAAGAGACCCAGTACTTC
TRBV28	-	-	TRBJ1-2	CATLTYGYTF	TGTGCCACGCTTACTTATGGCTACACCTTC
TRBV18	few	-	TRBJ1-5	CASSPGTANQPQHF	TGTGCCAGCTCACCAGGGACTGCCAATCAGCCCCAGCATTTT
TRBV5-1	-	-	TRBJ2-3	CASSDTGTDTQYF	TGCGCCAGCAGCGATACAGGCACAGATACGCAGTATTTT
TRBV4-3	-	-	TRBJ1-4	CASSQGPGQTNEKLFF	TGCGCCAGCAGCCAAGGGCCGGGACAAACTAATGAAAAACTGTTTTTT
TRBV2	-	-	TRBJ1-1	CARGEGPNTEAFF	TGTGCCAGGGGGGAGGGGCCGAACACTGAAGCTTTCTTT
TRBV12-3/TRBV12-4	-	TRBD1	TRBJ2-7	CASSLGQGLEQYF	TGTGCCAGCAGTCTTGGACAGGGGCTCGAGCAGTACTTC
TRBV6-5	many	-	TRBJ1-2	CASSPRGYGYTF	TGTGCCAGCAGTCCCCGGGGCTATGGCTACACCTTC
TRBV9	once	TRBD1	TRBJ2-3	CASSVATPRTGPTSTDTQYF	TGTGCCAGCAGCGTAGCTACTCCACGGACAGGGCCCACGAGCACAGATACGCAGTATTTT
TRBV19	-	TRBD2	TRBJ2-7	CASSKLAGAAYEQYF	TGTGCCAGTAGTAAACTAGCGGGGGCCGCCTACGAGCAGTACTTC
TRBV19	-	-	TRBJ2-1	CASTGTYYNEQFF	TGTGCCAGTACGGGGACATACTACAATGAGCAGTTCTTC
TRBV19	-	-	TRBJ2-3	CASSMGWRQGGYTDTQYF	TGTGCCAGTAGTATGGGATGGAGGCAGGGGGGTTACACAGATACGCAGTATTTT
TRBV5-1	-	TRBD1	TRBJ1-6	CASSAGQGNSPLHF	TGCGCCAGCAGCGCGGGACAGGGCAATTCACCCCTCCACTTT
TRBV5-4	few	TRBD1	TRBJ2-1	CASSVDRGKYNEQFF	TGTGCCAGCAGCGTTGACAGGGGGAAGTACAATGAGCAGTTCTTC
TRBV4-3	-	-	TRBJ1-1	CASSHLRGDVNTEAFF	TGCGCCAGCAGCCATTTACGGGGGGATGTGAACACTGAAGCTTTCTTT
TRBV5-1	-	-	TRBJ1-2	CASSGETGGYTF	TGCGCCAGCAGCGGCGAGACGGGGGGCTACACCTTC
TRBV5-1	-	-	TRBJ2-1	CASSAYLALSSYNEQFF	TGCGCCAGCAGCGCGTATCTAGCGCTCTCCTCCTACAATGAGCAGTTCTTC
TRBV19	-	TRBD1	TRBJ2-1	CASIQGASYNEQFF	TGTGCCAGTATTCAGGGGGCCAGCTACAATGAGCAGTTCTTC
TRBV18	-	-	TRBJ1-4	CASSPPAGGRSNEKLFF	TGTGCCAGCTCACCACCGGCCGGGGGACGTTCTAATGAAAAACTGTTTTTT
TRBV6-5	-	TRBD1	TRBJ1-3	CASSSQGARGNTIYF	TGTGCCAGCAGTTCACAGGGGGCGCGTGGAAACACCATATATTTT
TRBV19	-	-	TRBJ2-7	CASSIGGGTYEQYF	TGTGCCAGTAGTATAGGTGGCGGGACCTACGAGCAGTACTTC
TRBV10-3	-	-	TRBJ2-6	CAVSTGSGANVLTF	TGTGCCGTCTCTACAGGGTCTGGGGCCAACGTCCTGACTTTC
TRBV28	once	TRBD1	TRBJ2-4	CASRETGTGGVKNIQYF	TGTGCCAGCAGGGAGACCGGGACAGGGGGGGTCAAAAACATTCAGTACTTC
TRBV4-2	many	-	TRBJ2-2	CASSQDQNTGELFF	TGTGCCAGCAGCCAAGATCAAAACACCGGGGAGCTGTTTTTT
TRBV7-9	-	-	TRBJ1-4	CAGRGSATNEKLFF	TGTGCCGGCCGAGGGAGTGCAACTAATGAAAAACTGTTTTTT
TRBV7-2	-	TRBD1	TRBJ1-1	CASSKQGGSSLREAFF	TGTGCCAGCAGCAAACAGGGGGGGTCCTCCCTGAGGGAAGCTTTCTTT
TRBV3-1/TRBV3-2	-	-	TRBJ1-1	CASSQDQGRTEAFF	TGTGCCAGCAGCCAAGACCAGGGTCGGACTGAAGCTTTCTTT
TRBV5-6	-	TRBD1	TRBJ1-6	CATQQGARSPLHF	TGTGCCACCCAACAGGGGGCAAGATCACCCCTCCACTTT